Below, 4 T cell receptor beta chains from the same sample are listed, as sequenced in a study of beta chain features in type 1 diabetes. Points from the study as a whole: When Type 1 diabetes patients were examined, their TCRB CDR3s proved moderately but significantly shorter in all four CD4+ subsets.

Sequenced material consisted of expressed TCRB transcripts (all of the isolated RNA was reverse transcribed). Assay used: immunoSEQ multiplex PCR; TCRdb lists only in-frame clones, some missing. The table lists about 160,000 clones, 10% of them singletons. For these TCRs, the target antigens are not known. Sequencing used central memory CD4+ T cells from blood. The origin of the receptors is a young man with type 1 diabetes.

This clone was detected a few times. The CDR3 DNA follows: TGCGCCAGCAGCCAGGCTCCTGACAGGATGAACACTGAAGCTTTCTTT. This encodes CASSQAPDRMNTEAFF. The chain couples TRBV4-3 to TRBJ1-1; D might be TRBD1 (6 bases). The CDR3 extends over 16 amino acids. Germline loops: CDR1 LGHNA, CDR2 YSLEER. Trimming pared 3 bases from V and 0 bases from J, leaving 14 bases between.

This chain joins TRBV4-2 and TRBJ2-7, with TRBD2 matching 7 bases. The length of the CDR3 is 16 residues. V gave up 0 bases and J gave up 4 bases; unmatched junction bases: 9. Germline V gene sequence: CDR1 LGHNA, CDR2 YNFKEQ. The CDR3 DNA follows: TGTGCCAGCAGCCAAGATTTCTCGGCTAGCGGATACGAGCAGTACTTC. Protein product: CASSQDFSASGYEQYF.

There are a few counts of this clone. A junction boundary mismatches the germline segment, possibly from a read error. The chain carries TRBV20-1 and TRBJ1-2, with D tentatively TRBD1 (6 bases). There are 10 residues in the CDR3. CDR1 and CDR2 (germline): DFQATT, SNEGSKA (reference sequence). CDR3 in amino acids: CSAPDRTVPF. The CDR3 coding sequence is TGCAGTGCGCCTGACAGGACGGTCCCCTTC.

This clone was seen a handful of times. V gene TRBV4-2 combines with J gene TRBJ1-5; no reliable D call. V was pared by 0 bases and J by 5 bases, with 5 bases between. Looked up from germline, CDR1 is LGHNA and CDR2 is YNFKEQ. The length of the CDR3 is 13 residues. The DNA for the CDR3 is TGTGCCAGCAGCCAAGATACGGATCAGCCCCAGCATTTT. It codes for CASSQDTDQPQHF.